What follows are 5 T cell receptor beta chains derived from one specimen sequenced in a study of vaccination effects on CD4 cells after COVID-19. These receptors are not linked to any known antigen. Sequencing followed a ViraFEST assay step that expanded antigen-specific CD4+ T cells with viral peptide pools. Culture lasted roughly 9 days before CD4+ T cell isolation. According to PCR results, the person was infected with SARS-CoV-2 between March and December 2020. TCRdb keeps only in-frame clones here, not all; method: immunoSEQ multiplex PCR. This table has about 33,000 clones, around 70% appearing once. The input for sequencing was CD4+ T cells from PBMCs cultured with HCoV-NL63 spike peptides, taken before COVID-19 vaccination. The receptors come from a human donor who had a prior SARS-CoV-2 infection.

Of note for this clone: Other DNA sequences in the same sample also yield this CDR3. This chain connects TRBV12-3 or TRBV12-4 to TRBJ1-1; D gene unclear. CDR3 length equals 13 residues. Trimming cost V 3 bases and J 1 base, with 6 bases left between them. The CDR3 spells CASSLIGNTEAFF. CDR3 nucleotide sequence: TGTGCCAGCAGTTTGATAGGGAACACTGAAGCTTTCTTT.

The V call is TRBV12-5, the J call TRBJ1-5, with no clear D. The CDR3 covers 13 residues. CDR1 is LGHNT and CDR2 is FRNRAP in the germline V gene. V dropped 7 bases and J dropped 2 bases, with 9 bases sitting between them. CDR3: CASAGSGNQPQHF. The DNA for the CDR3 is TGTGCTAGTGCCGGGTCGGGCAATCAGCCCCAGCATTTT.

This rearrangement joins TRBV6-5 to TRBJ1-1; D remains unclear. CDR1 and CDR2 from the germline V gene are MNHEY and SVGAGI. V was trimmed by 0 bases and J by 0 bases, leaving 11 bases between them. The CDR3 has 16 amino acids. The CDR3 DNA reads TGTGCCAGCAGTTACTCGAGGCAAACGGTGAACACTGAAGCTTTCTTT. Amino acid sequence: CASSYSRQTVNTEAFF.

This sequence joins TRBV2 and TRBJ2-3, with 14 bases identical to TRBD2. Germline V gives CDR1 SNHLY, CDR2 FYNNEI. The length of the CDR3 is 16 residues. Losses at the gene ends were 6 bases for V and 4 bases for J; bases not matched to a gene: 6. CDR3 nucleotides: TGTGCCAGCAGCCGAGAGGGACTAGCGGGAGCAGATACGCAGTATTTT. Translating it yields CASSREGLAGADTQYF.

This clone is medium-sized within its sample. The chain has TRBV3-1 (or the pseudogene TRBV3-2) and TRBJ2-5; TRBD2 matches at 8 bases. The CDR3 is 17 amino acids. Germline CDR1 LGHDT, CDR2 YNNKEL (reference sequence). Germline trimming cut 0 bases from V and 5 bases from J; bases unmatched to any gene: 11. The CDR3 nucleotides are TGTGCCAGCAGCCAAGATCCGGGACGGGAGGGCCGGGAGACCCAGTACTTC. It specifies CASSQDPGREGRETQYF.